These 9 T cell receptor beta chains share one sample of origin, sequenced in a study of CD8 T cells in Susac syndrome. RNA was extracted with the RNeasy kit, and a quantity of about 0.5 to 1 ug was reverse transcribed using random hexamers. TCRdb ran MiXCR on the immunoSEQ multiplex PCR reads and lists one entry per CDR3 protein. The sample lists 150,000 or so distinct CDR3 sequences, 90% to 95% occurring once. The sample consisted of CD4+ T cells from PBMCs. These receptors all come from a human donor in good health.

The chain couples TRBV4-2 to TRBJ2-5, with TRBD2 matching 13 bases. CDR3 length: 16 residues. Germline CDR1 and CDR2: LGHNA and YNFKEQ. The J segment lost 0 bases and the V segment lost 4 bases, leaving 2 bases of the junction unmatched. CDR3 in DNA: TGTGCCAGCAGCCGAGGGACTAGCGGGGACCAAGAGACCCAGTACTTC. This codes for CASSRGTSGDQETQYF.

V and J are TRBV30 and TRBJ2-5; D is ambiguous. Germline V gene lookup returns CDR1 GTSNPN and CDR2 SVGIG (reference sequence). The V end lost 1 base, the J end lost 5 bases, and 14 bases lay between the germline ends. The CDR3 loop spans 14 amino acids. CDR3 region: CAWSDPFLPETQYF. CDR3 nucleotides: TGTGCCTGGAGTGACCCCTTTCTCCCTGAGACCCAGTACTTC.

V and J are TRBV11-3 and TRBJ2-3; D uncertain. The V end was cut by 5 bases, the J end by 6 bases, with 9 bases between. CDR3 size: 12 residues. Per germline, CDR1 SGHNT and CDR2 YENEEA. The CDR3 coding sequence is TGTGCCAGCAGCCCCGACGGGGATACGCAGTATTTT. It codes for CASSPDGDTQYF.

The CDR3 sequence: CSARLLRTRVETQYF. The DNA of the CDR3 is TGCAGTGCTAGGTTGCTACGGACCCGAGTAGAGACCCAGTACTTC. The rearrangement links TRBV20-1 to TRBJ2-5; D not certain. The germline gives CDR1 DFQATT, CDR2 SNEGSKA (reference sequence). The V end was cut by 3 bases, the J end by 4 bases, with 18 bases between. This CDR3 has 15 residues.

The rearrangement uses TRBV15 and TRBJ1-1; the D gene is possibly TRBD1 (6 bases). CDR1 is LNHNV and CDR2 is YYDKDF in the germline V gene (reference sequence). The CDR3 has 16 residues. The V gene lost 3 bases and the J gene lost 1 base, with 15 bases spanning the gap. CDR3 nucleotide sequence: TGTGCCACCAGCAGGGGACTGACAGGAGGGAACACTGAAGCTTTCTTT. Protein: CATSRGLTGGNTEAFF.

CDR3 sequence reads: CASSQGGREPKYF. CDR3 nucleotides: TGTGCCAGCAGCCAGGGGGGGCGCGAGCCGAAGTACTTC. The V call is TRBV3-1, the J call TRBJ2-7; weak D call: TRBD2 (7 bases). Trimming took off 3 bases at V and 11 bases at J, with 17 bases between the two ends. The CDR3 totals 13 residues. The germline CDR1 and CDR2 sequences are LGHDT and YNNKEL (reference sequence).

The J gene is TRBJ2-5, the V gene TRBV7-2; the match to TRBD2 covers 13 bases. This CDR3 has 16 amino acids. V lost 5 bases, J lost 5 bases, and 8 bases stayed unmatched. Germline V gene lookup returns CDR1 SGHTA and CDR2 FQGNSA. CDR3 residues: CASSPRTSGGSETQYF. In DNA, the CDR3 is TGTGCCAGCAGCCCGAGGACTAGCGGGGGTTCGGAGACCCAGTACTTC.

This rearrangement joins TRBV10-3 to TRBJ2-5; 7 bases align to TRBD1. Germline V lookup: CDR1 ENHRY, CDR2 SYGVKD. V shed 2 bases, J shed 2 bases, and the junction held 8 bases outside the gene matches. CDR3 size: 16 residues. As DNA, the CDR3 is TGTGCCATCAGTGAGCCCGGTCGGACAGGACAAGAGACCCAGTACTTC. This encodes CAISEPGRTGQETQYF.

The gene calls are TRBV20-1 and TRBJ2-1, with a weak D call TRBD2 (6 bases). V lost 6 bases, J lost 3 bases, and 18 bases lay in between. The CDR3 is 15 residues long. Germline V gene data show CDR1 as DFQATT and CDR2 as SNEGSKA (reference sequence). In nucleotides, the CDR3 is TGCAGTGCCGTGGGGGTGGCGGGGATCTACAATGAGCAGTTCTTC. As protein: CSAVGVAGIYNEQFF.